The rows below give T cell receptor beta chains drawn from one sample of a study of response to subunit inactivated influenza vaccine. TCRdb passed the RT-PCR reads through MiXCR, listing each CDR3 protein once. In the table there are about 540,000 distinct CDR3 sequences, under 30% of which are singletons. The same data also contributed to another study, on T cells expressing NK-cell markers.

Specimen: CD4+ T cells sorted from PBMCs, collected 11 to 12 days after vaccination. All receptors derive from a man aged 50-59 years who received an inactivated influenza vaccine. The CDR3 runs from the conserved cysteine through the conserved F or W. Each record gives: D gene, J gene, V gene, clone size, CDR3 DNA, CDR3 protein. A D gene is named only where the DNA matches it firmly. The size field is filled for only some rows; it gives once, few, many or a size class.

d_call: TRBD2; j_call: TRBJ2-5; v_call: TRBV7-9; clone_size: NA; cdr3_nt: TGTGCCAGCAGCTTTGGGAGCGGGAGATTTGAGACCCAGTACTTC; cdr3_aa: CASSFGSGRFETQYF
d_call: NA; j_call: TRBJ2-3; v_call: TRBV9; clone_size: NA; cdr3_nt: TGTGCCAGCAGCGACGAAACAGATACGCAGTATTTT; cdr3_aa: CASSDETDTQYF
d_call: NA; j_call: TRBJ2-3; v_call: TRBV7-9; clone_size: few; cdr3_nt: TGTGCCAGCAGCTTAGCGGCCCTAGCGTCCCCAGATACGCAGTATTTT; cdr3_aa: CASSLAALASPDTQYF
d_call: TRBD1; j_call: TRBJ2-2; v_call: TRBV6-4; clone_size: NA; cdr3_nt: TGTGCCAGCAGCCCGGGACAGTCCCCCGGGGAGCTGTTTTTT; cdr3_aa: CASSPGQSPGELFF
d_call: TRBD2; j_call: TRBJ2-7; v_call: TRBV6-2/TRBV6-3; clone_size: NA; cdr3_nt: TGTGCCAGCAGTTACTTCCAAACTAGCGGGAGGGCCCGCGAGCAGTACTTC; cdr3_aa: CASSYFQTSGRAREQYF
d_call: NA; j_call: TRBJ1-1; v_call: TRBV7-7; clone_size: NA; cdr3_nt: TGTGCTAGCAGCTTTGGACGGGGCACTGAAGCTTTCTTT; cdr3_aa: CASSFGRGTEAFF
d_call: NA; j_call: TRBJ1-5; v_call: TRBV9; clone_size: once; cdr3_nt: TGTGCCAGCAGCGAAGATCAGGGTAGCAATCAGCCCCAGCATTTT; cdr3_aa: CASSEDQGSNQPQHF
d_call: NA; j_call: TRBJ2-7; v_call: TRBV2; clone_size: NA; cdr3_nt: TGTGCCAGCAGTGCACAGGAAGGCGGCGAGCAGTACTTC; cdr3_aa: CASSAQEGGEQYF
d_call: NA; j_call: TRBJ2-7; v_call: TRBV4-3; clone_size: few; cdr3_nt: TGCGCCAGCAGCCAAGACCCGGGGCGCGAGCAGTACTTC; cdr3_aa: CASSQDPGREQYF
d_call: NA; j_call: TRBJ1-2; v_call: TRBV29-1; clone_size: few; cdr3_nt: TGCAGCGGCGCAGGGGACTATGGCTACACCTTC; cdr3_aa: CSGAGDYGYTF
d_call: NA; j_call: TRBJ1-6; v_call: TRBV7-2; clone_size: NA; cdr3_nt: TGTGCCAGCAGCTCATCGGGAAGCCGTGGCTCACCCCTCCACTTT; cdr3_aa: CASSSSGSRGSPLHF
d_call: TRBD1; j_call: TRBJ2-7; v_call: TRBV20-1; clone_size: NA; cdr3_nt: TGCAGTGCGGAGGGACAGGGGGTATACGAGCAGTACTTC; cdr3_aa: CSAEGQGVYEQYF
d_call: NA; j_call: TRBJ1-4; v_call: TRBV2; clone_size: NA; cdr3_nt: TGTGCCAGCAGTGTAATGAGGGAAAAACTGTTTTTT; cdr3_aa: CASSVMREKLFF
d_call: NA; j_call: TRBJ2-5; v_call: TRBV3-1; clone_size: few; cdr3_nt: TGTGCCAGCAGCCAAGTTTGGGAGACCCAGTACTTC; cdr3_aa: CASSQVWETQYF
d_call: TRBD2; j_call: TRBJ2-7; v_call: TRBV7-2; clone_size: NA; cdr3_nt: TGTGCCAGCAGCTTGAGTAGCGGGGTCCTATACTACGAGCAGTACTTC; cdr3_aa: CASSLSSGVLYYEQYF
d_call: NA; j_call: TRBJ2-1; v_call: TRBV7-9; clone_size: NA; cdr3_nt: TGTGCCAGCAGCTGGGGAAGAGACGGTGAGCAGTTCTTC; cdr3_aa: CASSWGRDGEQFF
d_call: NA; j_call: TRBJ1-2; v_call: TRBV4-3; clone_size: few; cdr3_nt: TGCGCCAGCAGCCAAGATCAACACCCAGGGGGCTACACCTTC; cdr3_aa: CASSQDQHPGGYTF
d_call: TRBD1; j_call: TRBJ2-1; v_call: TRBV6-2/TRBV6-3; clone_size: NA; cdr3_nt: TGTGCCAGCAGAGGGACAGGGGTGGGGGATGAGCAGTTCTTC; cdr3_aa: CASRGTGVGDEQFF